This entry features one T cell receptor (beta chain) sequence. Its specificity is unknown. The record originates from a study of cytomegalovirus exposure and HLA in healthy donors. Findings of the study overall: Overall, approximately 180 TCR beta chains were annotated as cytomegalovirus-associated. According to a later analysis, most TCR beta chains associated with CMV appeared HLA-restricted. In an earlier analysis, most TCR beta V segments were productive about 87% or about 30% of the time.

The study ran its PCR with 60 Vbeta and 13 Jbeta primers. Sequencing used immunoSEQ multiplex PCR; TCRdb keeps in-frame clones, though not all of them. Here the sample spans approximately 190,000 clones, approximately 81% being singletons. The CDR3 runs to 14 residues. Germline CDR1 SGDLS, CDR2 YYNGEE. V lost 0 bases and J 11 bases, leaving 17 bases between the germline ends. The chain couples TRBV9 to TRBJ1-1; no clear D gene. Sequencing was performed on PBMCs. This receptor was identified in a man between 50 and 59 years old in good health and CMV-seronegative. CDR3 in amino acids: CASSVAGSQASAFF. DNA of the CDR3: TGTGCCAGCAGCGTAGCGGGGAGCCAGGCGTCGGCTTTCTTT.